These T cell receptor beta chains were read from a single sample in a study of vaccination effects on CD4 cells after COVID-19. The protocol was immunoSEQ multiplex PCR, while the TCRdb copy is restricted to in-frame clones and leaves out a portion. The sample consists of about 73,000 clones, around 79% of them appearing once. The antigens of these receptors remain unknown. The starting material was CD4+ T cells from PBMCs cultured with HCoV-NL63 spike peptides, obtained before COVID-19 vaccination. The receptors were sampled from a human donor who received a COVID-19 vaccine. Each CDR3 is given with its conserved first and last residue. The D gene is left open where the match is weak. Clone size, where shown, is once, few, many, or a class for clones that have expanded.

size	V	J	D	DNA	CDR3
-	TRBV7-2	TRBJ2-5	-	TGTGCCAGCAGCTCAAGGATGGGCGGGGAGACCCAGTACTTC	CASSSRMGGETQYF
-	TRBV2	TRBJ2-2	-	TGTGCCAGCAGTGACAGCCGAATTAGTTCGAACACCGGGGAGCTGTTTTTT	CASSDSRISSNTGELFF
few	TRBV3-1/TRBV3-2	TRBJ1-2	-	TGTGCCAGCAGCCAAGAGGGAGGGAGGTACCTTGGCTACACCTTC	CASSQEGGRYLGYTF
-	TRBV7-3	TRBJ2-3	TRBD2	TGTGCCAGCAGCTTAATCCCTCACGGGGGGACAGATACGCAGTATTTT	CASSLIPHGGTDTQYF
few	TRBV7-2	TRBJ1-3	-	TGTGCCAGCAGCTTCGGGGGCTCTGGAAACACCATATATTTT	CASSFGGSGNTIYF
-	TRBV5-1	TRBJ1-1	TRBD1	TGCGCCAGCAGCTTGGGACAGGGGGCTCGGGGCACTGAAGCTTTCTTT	CASSLGQGARGTEAFF
-	TRBV5-6	TRBJ1-2	-	TGTGCCAGCAGCTTGGGGGTCGATGGCTACACCTTC	CASSLGVDGYTF
few	TRBV19	TRBJ1-5	TRBD1	TGTGCCAGTAGTATAGCAGGGGGCCAACAGCCCCAGCATTTT	CASSIAGGQQPQHF
-	TRBV7-8	TRBJ1-4	-	TGTGCCAGCAGCTTAGCTGGGTTTAAACTGTTTTTT	CASSLAGFKLFF
-	TRBV19	TRBJ2-3	TRBD2	TGTGCCAGTAGTATAAGACTAGCGGGCACAGATACGCAGTATTTT	CASSIRLAGTDTQYF
-	TRBV18	TRBJ1-4	-	TGTGCCAGCTCCCAGCCGCCGCAGGAAAAACTGTTTTTT	CASSQPPQEKLFF
-	TRBV27	TRBJ2-1	-	TGTGCCAGCAGTCGACAGACCGGCAATGAGCAGTTCTTC	CASSRQTGNEQFF
-	TRBV7-3	TRBJ2-2	TRBD1	TGTGCCAGCAGCCCGGACGTGGACAGGGGAACCGGGGAGCTGTTTTTT	CASSPDVDRGTGELFF
once	TRBV6-5	TRBJ2-5	-	TGTGCCAGCAGTTACAGGGGGGGGGTGGAGACCCAGTACTTC	CASSYRGGVETQYF
few	TRBV3-1/TRBV3-2	TRBJ1-5	-	TGTGCCAGCAGCAGTCAGGGGCGGAATCAGCCCCAGCATTTT	CASSSQGRNQPQHF
-	TRBV5-1	TRBJ2-3	-	TGCGCCAGCAGCTTGGGTGGGGGCGCAGATACGCAGTATTTT	CASSLGGGADTQYF
-	TRBV10-1	TRBJ2-4	TRBD2	TGCGCCAGTAGCCCGGGGGGAGCCAAAAACATTCAGTACTTC	CASSPGGAKNIQYF
-	TRBV5-1	TRBJ1-1	-	TGCGCCAGCAGAAAGATTCCAGGAGAAGACACTGAAGCTTTCTTT	CASRKIPGEDTEAFF
-	TRBV25-1	TRBJ1-1	-	TGTGCCAGCAGTGAGAGGGCCCCGATGAACACTGAAGCTTTCTTT	CASSERAPMNTEAFF
-	TRBV5-1	TRBJ2-3	-	TGCGCCAGCAGCCCACTCGGGACCACAGTTCTCCACGATACGCAGTATTTT	CASSPLGTTVLHDTQYF
-	TRBV14	TRBJ2-3	-	TGTGCCAGCAGCCGGGCCGGCCTATCCCTCGGGAATACGCAGTATTTT	CASSRAGLSLGNTQYF
-	TRBV6-5	TRBJ1-1	-	TGTGCCAGCAGCCGGGGGGCGCGAGGAAGCACTGAAGCTTTCTTT	CASSRGARGSTEAFF
once	TRBV7-2	TRBJ1-4	TRBD1	TGTGCCAGCGGGGGACAGAAGTATGAAAAACTGTTTTTT	CASGGQKYEKLFF
-	TRBV6-6	TRBJ1-5	-	TGTGCCAGCAGTTACGGGCAGGACAATCAGCCCCAGCATTTT	CASSYGQDNQPQHF
-	TRBV6-6	TRBJ1-1	TRBD1	TGTGCCAGCAGTTACTCGGGGACAGCGAACACTGAAGCTTTCTTT	CASSYSGTANTEAFF
-	TRBV6-5	TRBJ1-2	TRBD1	TGTGCCAGCGAAGTACAGGGGGCTAACTATGGCTACACCTTC	CASEVQGANYGYTF
-	TRBV9	TRBJ1-2	TRBD1	TGTGCCAGCAGCCTCGGGACAGGGGGCGCTAGGGGTGGCTACACCTTC	CASSLGTGGARGGYTF
-	TRBV30	TRBJ2-3	-	TGTGCCTGGAGTGGGGGATTTGGAGATACGCAGTATTTT	CAWSGGFGDTQYF
-	TRBV18	TRBJ1-1	-	TGTGCCAGCTCACCATTTCTTACCTTGAAAGAAGACGACACTGAAGCTTTCTTT	CASSPFLTLKEDDTEAFF
-	TRBV7-8	TRBJ1-2	TRBD1	TGTGCCAGCAGCCTCGGACAGGGGGAAGGCTACACCTTC	CASSLGQGEGYTF
-	TRBV7-2	TRBJ2-2	-	TGTGCCAGCAGGAAGGGGCCCAGTAACACCGGGGAGCTGTTTTTT	CASRKGPSNTGELFF
once	TRBV5-5	TRBJ1-2	-	TGTGCCAGCAGTCCTCTTCGAGGCTATGGCTACACCTTC	CASSPLRGYGYTF
-	TRBV5-1	TRBJ1-1	-	TGCGCCAGCAGCCTCGACTACGGGACTGAAGCTTTCTTT	CASSLDYGTEAFF
few	TRBV28	TRBJ1-1	-	TGTGCCAGCAGTTTAATATCCCCAGGGGCTGAAGCTTTCTTT	CASSLISPGAEAFF
few	TRBV2	TRBJ2-5	-	TGTGCCAGCAGTGTCAAGGAGACCCAGTACTTC	CASSVKETQYF
-	TRBV5-1	TRBJ1-2	TRBD1	TGCGCCAGCAGCCTCACAGGGGAGGGTGGCTACACCTTC	CASSLTGEGGYTF
-	TRBV18	TRBJ1-2	-	TGTGCCAGCTCACCGGGAGTGGGGTTGAACTATGGCTACACCTTC	CASSPGVGLNYGYTF
few	TRBV6-5	TRBJ2-1	TRBD2	TGTGCCAGCAGTTACTCCGGTCTAGCGGGGTGGAATGAGCAGTTCTTC	CASSYSGLAGWNEQFF
-	TRBV28	TRBJ1-5	TRBD1	TGTGCCGGGGGACAGTTTAATAGCAATCAGCCCCAGCATTTT	CAGGQFNSNQPQHF
-	TRBV7-2	TRBJ2-5	-	TGTGCCAGCAGGATGGTAGGCAAAGAGACCCAGTACTTC	CASRMVGKETQYF
-	TRBV25-1	TRBJ1-5	-	TGTGCCAGCAGTGAAGAGGGCTTCCTACAGCCCCAGCATTTT	CASSEEGFLQPQHF
few	TRBV7-3	TRBJ1-6	TRBD1	TGTGCCTGGGACAGCCAGTTTTTTAATTCACCCCTCCACTTT	CAWDSQFFNSPLHF
-	TRBV2	TRBJ2-1	-	TGTGCCAGCTCCCCCCAGAACCTGGGGGAGCAGTTCTTC	CASSPQNLGEQFF
-	TRBV12-3/TRBV12-4	TRBJ1-1	-	TGTGCCAGCAGTTTAGGAGCTGAAGCTTTCTTT	CASSLGAEAFF
-	TRBV9	TRBJ2-2	-	TGTGCCAGCAGCGTTAGAGGAGGATCCGGGGAGCTGTTTTTT	CASSVRGGSGELFF
-	TRBV5-1	TRBJ1-1	TRBD1	TGCGCCAGCGATGACCCCAGGGGGAGTACTGAAGCTTTCTTT	CASDDPRGSTEAFF
-	TRBV28	TRBJ1-1	-	TGTGCCAGCAGTTTCGCCCGGGGGCGATGGACTGAAGCTTTCTTT	CASSFARGRWTEAFF
-	TRBV7-2	TRBJ1-1	TRBD1	TGTGCCAGCAGCTTCGGACAGGGGAACACTGAAGCTTTCTTT	CASSFGQGNTEAFF
once	TRBV6-4	TRBJ1-2	TRBD1	TGTGCCAGCAGTGACTCGATAGGGACAGTCGGTATCTATGGCTACACCTTC	CASSDSIGTVGIYGYTF
-	TRBV19	TRBJ2-1	-	TGTGCCAGCCGATTAACCGGCGGCAGGGGTGAGCAGTTCTTC	CASRLTGGRGEQFF
-	TRBV18	TRBJ1-1	-	TGTGCCAGCTCACCTGGGGCAGCGGTTAACACTGAAGCTTTCTTT	CASSPGAAVNTEAFF
-	TRBV12-5	TRBJ1-6	-	TGTGCTAGTGGTTTGGTAGTTTCTTCCTCCTATAATTCACCCCTCCACTTT	CASGLVVSSSYNSPLHF
few	TRBV7-2	TRBJ2-1	-	TGTGCCAGCAGCTTCACCGGGGTGCAGTTCTTC	CASSFTGVQFF
-	TRBV24-1	TRBJ2-5	-	TGTGCCACCAGCTGGGGGGCCTCCGAGACCCAGTACTTC	CATSWGASETQYF
-	TRBV5-6	TRBJ2-2	TRBD2	TGTGCCAGCAGCTCAAGCGGGGGGTGGACCACCGGGGAGCTGTTTTTT	CASSSSGGWTTGELFF